The sequence of this TCR beta chain was determined in a study of cytomegalovirus exposure and HLA in healthy donors. Study-level findings and limits: It was assumed in the presence/absence analyses that sequencing depth was roughly uniform across donors. Later on, an analysis found that several of the most significant clusters appeared to be linked to common viral pathogens, which included parvovirus B19.

A multiplex PCR was run with 60 Vbeta primers and 13 Jbeta primers. Assay: immunoSEQ multiplex PCR; the TCRdb copy retains only in-frame clones and omits some. The table shows under 100,000 clones, with more than 70% occurring only once. In regard to this clone: Its antigen remains unknown.

This sequence was found in a man aged 35 to 55 in good health and CMV-seronegative. Sequencing was carried out using PBMCs.

The CDR3 here is CSVETANYGYTF. Written as DNA, the CDR3 is TGCAGCGTTGAGACAGCTAACTATGGCTACACCTTC. The chain has TRBV29-1 and TRBJ1-2; TRBD1 might be the D (5 bases). This CDR3 contains 12 residues. The germline V gene has CDR1 SQVTM and CDR2 ANQGSEA. Trimming cost V 3 bases and J 0 bases, with 5 bases left between them. Based on the CDR3 plus reference TRBV29-1 and TRBJ1-2, the full variable domain is SAVISQKPSRDICQRGTSLTIQCQVDSQVTMMFWYRQQPGQSLTLIATANQGSEATYESGFVIDKFPISRPNLTFSTLTVSNMSPEDSSIYLCSVETANYGYTFGSGTRLTVV.